These T cell receptor beta chains were read from a single sample in a study of cytomegalovirus exposure and HLA in healthy donors. The table came from immunoSEQ multiplex PCR; TCRdb's copy has only in-frame clones and leaves some out. The sample carries around 150,000 clones, roughly 80% recorded once. Sample: PBMCs. The source is a female donor in good health and CMV-seronegative. Both conserved end residues are part of each CDR3. A D gene is named only where the DNA matches it firmly. Clone size is not always given. Where it is, it says once, few, many or a class for expanded clones.

d_gene: TRBD2; v_gene: TRBV19; abundance: -; j_gene: TRBJ2-7; CDR3aa: CASSWRSSGRANEQYF; CDR3nt: TGTGCCAGTAGTTGGAGGTCCAGCGGGAGGGCGAACGAGCAGTACTTC
d_gene: -; v_gene: TRBV7-9; abundance: -; j_gene: TRBJ1-5; CDR3aa: CASSAQYSNQPQHF; CDR3nt: TGTGCCAGCAGCGCACAATATAGCAATCAGCCCCAGCATTTT
d_gene: -; v_gene: TRBV5-1; abundance: -; j_gene: TRBJ1-3; CDR3aa: CASSLGGQRISGNTIYF; CDR3nt: TGCGCCAGCAGCTTGGGAGGACAGCGGATCTCTGGAAACACCATATATTTT
d_gene: -; v_gene: TRBV11-2; abundance: -; j_gene: TRBJ2-7; CDR3aa: CASSSGTYEQYF; CDR3nt: TGTGCCAGCAGCTCCGGGACCTACGAGCAGTACTTC
d_gene: TRBD2; v_gene: TRBV18; abundance: once; j_gene: TRBJ2-7; CDR3aa: CASSGGGYEQYF; CDR3nt: TGTGCCAGCTCGGGGGGGGGCTACGAGCAGTACTTC
d_gene: -; v_gene: TRBV7-2; abundance: -; j_gene: TRBJ1-5; CDR3aa: CASSLSGRNSNQPQHF; CDR3nt: TGTGCCAGCAGCTTGTCAGGGCGTAATAGCAATCAGCCCCAGCATTTT
d_gene: -; v_gene: TRBV5-1; abundance: -; j_gene: TRBJ1-1; CDR3aa: CASSLEGIPGTFF; CDR3nt: TGCGCCAGCAGCTTGGAAGGGATCCCGGGGACTTTCTTT
d_gene: TRBD1; v_gene: TRBV25-1; abundance: -; j_gene: TRBJ2-7; CDR3aa: CASSESRTGIPYEQYF; CDR3nt: TGTGCCAGCAGTGAATCCAGGACAGGGATCCCCTACGAGCAGTACTTC
d_gene: -; v_gene: TRBV7-9; abundance: -; j_gene: TRBJ2-1; CDR3aa: CASSHARTQKNEQFF; CDR3nt: TGTGCCAGCAGCCATGCCCGGACACAGAAGAATGAGCAGTTCTTC
d_gene: -; v_gene: TRBV19; abundance: -; j_gene: TRBJ1-3; CDR3aa: CASLSWANGGNTIYF; CDR3nt: TGTGCCAGTCTGTCCTGGGCGAACGGAGGAAACACCATATATTTT
d_gene: -; v_gene: TRBV5-1; abundance: -; j_gene: TRBJ2-3; CDR3aa: CASSQGGVGTDTQYF; CDR3nt: TGCGCCAGCTCACAGGGAGGGGTTGGGACAGATACGCAGTATTTT
d_gene: -; v_gene: TRBV2; abundance: -; j_gene: TRBJ1-1; CDR3aa: CASTLRGGMNTEAFF; CDR3nt: TGTGCTAGCACGTTAAGGGGTGGGATGAACACTGAAGCTTTCTTT
d_gene: -; v_gene: TRBV5-1; abundance: few; j_gene: TRBJ1-1; CDR3aa: CASSQGFNTEAFF; CDR3nt: TGCGCCAGCAGCCAGGGCTTTAACACTGAAGCTTTCTTT
d_gene: -; v_gene: TRBV7-3; abundance: -; j_gene: TRBJ2-3; CDR3aa: CASSLGGGTTDTQYF; CDR3nt: TGTGCCAGCAGCTTAGGGGGCGGAACCACAGATACGCAGTATTTT
d_gene: -; v_gene: TRBV2; abundance: -; j_gene: TRBJ2-5; CDR3aa: CASSEALRAGGDPFATQYF; CDR3nt: TGTGCCAGCAGTGAAGCGCTTCGGGCAGGCGGGGACCCTTTTGCGACCCAGTACTTC
d_gene: TRBD2; v_gene: TRBV9; abundance: -; j_gene: TRBJ2-5; CDR3aa: CASSVVGGQETQYF; CDR3nt: TGTGCCAGCAGCGTAGTGGGAGGGCAAGAGACCCAGTACTTC
d_gene: TRBD1; v_gene: TRBV7-2; abundance: few; j_gene: TRBJ1-2; CDR3aa: CASSPQTGGGIYGYTF; CDR3nt: TGTGCCAGCAGCCCCCAGACAGGGGGAGGAATCTATGGCTACACCTTC
d_gene: TRBD2; v_gene: TRBV14; abundance: few; j_gene: TRBJ2-1; CDR3aa: CASSQPRTSGTYNEQFF; CDR3nt: TGTGCCAGCAGCCAACCTCGGACTAGCGGGACCTACAATGAGCAGTTCTTC
d_gene: -; v_gene: TRBV9; abundance: -; j_gene: TRBJ2-3; CDR3aa: CASSPRDSGTDTQYF; CDR3nt: TGTGCCAGCAGCCCCCGGGACTCAGGCACAGATACGCAGTATTTT
d_gene: TRBD1; v_gene: TRBV30; abundance: -; j_gene: TRBJ1-6; CDR3aa: CAWTMGQQNSPLHF; CDR3nt: TGTGCCTGGACCATGGGACAGCAGAATTCACCCCTCCACTTT
d_gene: TRBD1; v_gene: TRBV5-8; abundance: -; j_gene: TRBJ1-6; CDR3aa: CASSQGQIYNSPLHF; CDR3nt: TGTGCCAGCAGCCAGGGACAGATCTATAATTCACCCCTCCACTTT
d_gene: TRBD1; v_gene: TRBV19; abundance: once; j_gene: TRBJ1-2; CDR3aa: CASNPTGERYGYTF; CDR3nt: TGTGCCAGTAACCCCACAGGGGAAAGGTATGGCTACACCTTC
d_gene: -; v_gene: TRBV19; abundance: few; j_gene: TRBJ1-1; CDR3aa: CASSIEGWTEAFF; CDR3nt: TGTGCCAGTAGTATAGAGGGCTGGACTGAAGCTTTCTTT
d_gene: -; v_gene: TRBV19; abundance: once; j_gene: TRBJ2-6; CDR3aa: CASSIQAGANVLTF; CDR3nt: TGTGCCAGTAGTATTCAGGCTGGGGCCAACGTCCTGACTTTC
d_gene: -; v_gene: TRBV18; abundance: -; j_gene: TRBJ1-1; CDR3aa: CASSPLYSLVDTEAFF; CDR3nt: TGTGCCAGCTCACCACTCTACAGTTTGGTGGACACTGAAGCTTTCTTT